The clone carrying this TCR beta chain was recorded once. Its antigen is not identified. The protocol was immunoSEQ multiplex PCR, while the TCRdb copy is restricted to in-frame clones and leaves out a portion. The table has approximately 60,000 clones, roughly 81% seen once. The sample originates from a study of a mutant IDH1 vaccine in newly diagnosed glioma. Study information: Vaccines were first given 4-6 weeks after radiotherapy alone, or with temozolomide cycles.

Deletions cut 6 bases from V and 3 bases from J, with 9 bases between. The CDR3 length is 12 residues. In germline, CDR1 is MNHNS, CDR2 SASEGT. Time point in this sample: week 23, last vaccination. A single vaccine dose contained 300 ug of mutant IDH1 20-mer peptide, and topical imiquimod was used with it. The V and J genes are TRBV6-1 and TRBJ2-7, with D perhaps matching TRBD1 or TRBD2 (5 bases each). This sequence was found in a middle-aged woman with glioma. Some clones in this sample may be carry-over from other donors' samples. The sequencing here drew on PBMCs, taken from a glioma patient whose treatment included an IDH1 peptide vaccine. CDR3 DNA sequence: TGTGCCAGCAGGGGGGTGTACTACGAGCAGTACTTC. Translating it yields CASRGVYYEQYF.